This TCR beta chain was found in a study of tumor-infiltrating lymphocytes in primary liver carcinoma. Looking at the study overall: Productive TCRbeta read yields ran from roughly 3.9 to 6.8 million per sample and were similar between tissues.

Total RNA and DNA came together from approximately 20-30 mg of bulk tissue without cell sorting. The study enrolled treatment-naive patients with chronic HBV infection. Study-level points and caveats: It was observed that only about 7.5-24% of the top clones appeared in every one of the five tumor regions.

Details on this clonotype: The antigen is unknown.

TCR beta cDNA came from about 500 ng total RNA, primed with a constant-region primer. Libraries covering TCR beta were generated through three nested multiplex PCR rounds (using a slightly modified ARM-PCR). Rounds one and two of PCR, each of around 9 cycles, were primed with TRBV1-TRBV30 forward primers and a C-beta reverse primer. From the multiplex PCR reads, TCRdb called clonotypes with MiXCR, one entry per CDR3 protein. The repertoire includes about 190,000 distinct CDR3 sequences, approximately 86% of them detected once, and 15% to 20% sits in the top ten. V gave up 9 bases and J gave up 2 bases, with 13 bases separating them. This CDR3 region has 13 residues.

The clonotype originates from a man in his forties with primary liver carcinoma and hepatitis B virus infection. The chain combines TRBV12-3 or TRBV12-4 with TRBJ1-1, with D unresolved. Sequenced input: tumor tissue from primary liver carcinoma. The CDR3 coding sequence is TGTGCCAGTTGGATTCGAATTAACACTGAAGCTTTCTTT. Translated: CASWIRINTEAFF.